Below, 30 T cell receptor beta chains from the same sample are listed, as sequenced in a study of cytomegalovirus exposure and HLA in healthy donors. PCR primers comprised 60 Vbeta and 13 Jbeta primers. Sequencing used immunoSEQ multiplex PCR; TCRdb keeps in-frame clones, though not all of them. This table has about 120,000 clones, roughly 80% appearing once. The source material was PBMCs. These receptors all come from a woman aged 25 to 45 in good health and CMV-seropositive.

This clone has just one count. The chain recombines TRBV29-1 with TRBJ2-5, with 9 bases fitting TRBD2. In germline, CDR1 is SQVTM, CDR2 ANQGSEA. The CDR3 contains 15 residues. V shed 2 bases and J 5 bases; nucleotides not matched to a gene: 9. CDR3 DNA sequence: TGCAGCGTTGAAATAGCGGGGGCCGAGTCGGAGACCCAGTACTTC. It translates to CSVEIAGAESETQYF.

This clone was seen more than once but under ten times. The chain carries TRBV6-6 and TRBJ2-2; TRBD2 might be the D (5 bases). Germline CDR1 reads MNHNY; CDR2 reads SVGAGI (reference sequence). This CDR3 spans 14 amino acids. Trimming left V 3 bases short and J 6 bases short, with 11 bases between. CDR3 nucleotides: TGTGCCAGCAGTTATGGAGGTCGATCCGGGGAGCTGTTTTTT. Amino acid sequence: CASSYGGRSGELFF.

The chain is built from TRBV9 and TRBJ2-5; tentative D call: TRBD2 (7 bases). Germline V gives CDR1 SGDLS, CDR2 YYNGEE. Trimming stripped 3 bases from V and 0 bases from J, with 18 bases between. This CDR3 has 17 residues. The CDR3 DNA is TGTGCCAGCAGCGCCATGGGCGGCGGGGGCAACCAAGAGACCCAGTACTTC. Encoded protein: CASSAMGGGGNQETQYF.

The rearrangement joins TRBV27 to TRBJ2-2; weak D call: TRBD2 (5 bases). The CDR3 spans 16 residues. V was cut by 2 bases and J by 6 bases, with 16 bases left in between. Germline assignment: CDR1 MNHEY and CDR2 SMNVEV (reference sequence). CDR3 sequence reads: CASSLRRLNWAGELFF. The CDR3 DNA sequence: TGTGCCAGCAGTTTACGTCGACTAAATTGGGCCGGGGAGCTGTTTTTT.

The chain recombines TRBV30 with TRBJ1-1, with D possibly being TRBD1 (5 bases). With 8 bases removed from V and 1 base from J, the gap between germline ends came to 14 bases. This CDR3 has 13 amino acids. The V gene's germline CDR1 is GTSNPN and CDR2 SVGIG (reference sequence). The CDR3 here is CALHGQGNTEAFF. The CDR3 region has the DNA TGTGCCCTCCACGGGCAGGGGAACACTGAAGCTTTCTTT.

J is TRBJ2-7 and V is TRBV6-1; TRBD2 matches at 13 bases. Germline values: CDR1 MNHNS, CDR2 SASEGT. The CDR3 is made up of 15 amino acids. The trim removed 6 bases at V and 4 bases at J, leaving 6 bases unmatched. CDR3 sequence (DNA): TGTGCCAGCAGCCGCGGGACTAGCGGGGCATACGAGCAGTACTTC. Protein sequence: CASSRGTSGAYEQYF.

The chain employs TRBV5-5 and TRBJ1-6; D is ambiguous. Germline CDR1 SGHKS, CDR2 YYEKEE (reference sequence). This CDR3 region has 16 residues. The ends were cut back, 1 base at V and 0 bases at J, with 8 bases in the middle. The CDR3 DNA reads as TGTGCCAGCAGCTTGACAGCCGACTCCTATAATTCACCCCTCCACTTT. It specifies CASSLTADSYNSPLHF.

CDR3 nucleotide sequence: TGTGCCAGCAGCTTAAGAGGGAATCGGGAAGAGACCCAGTACTTC. This gives the protein CASSLRGNREETQYF. The V gene is TRBV7-3, the J gene TRBJ2-5, with D possibly TRBD2 on 5 matching bases. In germline, CDR1 is SGHTA, CDR2 FQGTGA. CDR3 length equals 15 residues. Trimming removed 1 base at V and 3 bases at J, with 12 bases between.

This chain uses TRBV7-2 with TRBJ2-7, with D unclear. The CDR3 has 16 residues. The V gene's germline CDR1 is SGHTA and CDR2 FQGNSA. Trimming took 3 bases from V and 5 from J, leaving 20 bases between them. The chain's CDR3 is CASSFLDPRVYDEQYF. In nucleotides, the CDR3 is TGTGCCAGCAGCTTTCTCGACCCCCGGGTTTACGACGAGCAGTACTTC.

This clone was picked up a small number of times. The V and J genes are TRBV7-9 and TRBJ1-6; D might be TRBD1 (6 bases). The germline V gene encodes CDR1 SEHNR and CDR2 FQNEAQ (reference sequence). Deletions cut 0 bases from V and 2 bases from J, with 14 bases between. The CDR3 totals 18 residues. CDR3 DNA sequence: TGTGCCAGCAGCTTAGCGACTCCAGGGGTCCCCTATAATTCACCCCTCCACTTT. Its translation: CASSLATPGVPYNSPLHF.

The rearrangement joins TRBV27 to TRBJ2-1, with 10 bases fitting TRBD2. Germline values: CDR1 MNHEY, CDR2 SMNVEV (reference sequence). J gave up 8 bases and V 8 bases, and 15 bases lay outside the gene matches. The CDR3 is made up of 16 amino acids. The CDR3 spells CASRRAGGKVVHEQFF. Here the CDR3 DNA reads TGTGCCAGCCGCCGAGCGGGGGGGAAAGTCGTCCATGAGCAGTTCTTC.

The V and J genes are TRBV2 and TRBJ2-5; possible D gene TRBD2, 6 bases. The germline CDR1 and CDR2 sequences are SNHLY and FYNNEI. The CDR3 consists of 12 residues. V was shortened by 8 bases and J by 7 bases, with 14 bases between the two germline ends. As DNA, the CDR3 is TGTGCCAGCGTCCGACTAGTCGGGACCCAGTACTTC. Its protein is CASVRLVGTQYF.

The chain couples TRBV9 to TRBJ1-3; maybe TRBD1 (6 bases). CDR3 length equals 16 residues. The V and J ends lost 0 bases and 4 bases respectively, with 14 bases between them. Germline V gene sequence: CDR1 SGDLS, CDR2 YYNGEE. CDR3 residues: CASSVAMGARGNTIYF. The CDR3 nucleotides read TGTGCCAGCAGCGTAGCTATGGGGGCAAGGGGAAACACCATATATTTT.

The chain couples TRBV7-2 to TRBJ2-5, with 8 nucleotides matching TRBD1. This CDR3 comprises 15 residues. Looked up from germline, CDR1 is SGHTA and CDR2 is FQGNSA. Trimming at V came to 0 bases and at J to 1 base, leaving 1 base not matched to a gene. The CDR3 DNA is TGTGCCAGCAGCTTAGCGGACAGGGCCCAAGAGACCCAGTACTTC. As protein: CASSLADRAQETQYF. The variable domain in full, completed from reference TRBV7-2 and TRBJ2-5, reads GAGVSQSPSNKVTEKGKDVELRCDPISGHTALYWYRQSLGQGLEFLIYFQGNSAPDKSGLPSDRFSAERTGGSVSTLTIQRTQQEDSAVYLCASSLADRAQETQYFGPGTRLLVL.

The CDR3: CASSFGGANTDTQYF. DNA for the CDR3: TGCGCCAGCAGCTTTGGGGGGGCTAACACAGATACGCAGTATTTT. The chain uses TRBV5-1 and TRBJ2-3; a possible D gene is TRBD2 (7 bases). The CDR3 is made up of 15 amino acids. V was shortened by 2 bases and J by 2 bases, with 12 bases between the two germline ends. The V gene's germline CDR1 is SGHRS and CDR2 YFSETQ.

The chain combines TRBV2 with TRBJ1-5; D remains unclear. The CDR3 is 13 residues long. V lost 5 bases to trimming and J lost 0 bases, with 5 bases between them. Germline values: CDR1 SNHLY, CDR2 FYNNEI. CDR3 protein: CASSLYSNQPQHF. The DNA for the CDR3 is TGTGCCAGCAGTCTTTATAGCAATCAGCCCCAGCATTTT.

The chain links TRBV15 to TRBJ2-5; a weak D match, TRBD1 (6 bases). This CDR3 contains 15 residues. Germline V gives CDR1 LNHNV, CDR2 YYDKDF (reference sequence). The V and J ends lost 0 bases and 5 bases respectively, with 13 bases between them. Here the CDR3 reads CATSRDQGQGETQYF. The DNA of the CDR3 is TGTGCCACCAGCAGAGATCAAGGCCAGGGGGAGACCCAGTACTTC.

The chain employs TRBV5-4 and TRBJ1-4; D is uncertain. The V gene lost 0 bases and the J gene lost 8 bases, with 14 bases spanning the gap. The germline V gene encodes CDR1 SGHNT and CDR2 YYREEE (reference sequence). This CDR3 contains 15 residues. This CDR3 is CASSLGVPTGEKLFF. The CDR3 region has the DNA TGTGCCAGCAGCTTGGGGGTACCGACTGGGGAAAAACTGTTTTTT.

CDR3 nucleotides: TGTGCCAGCAGCCAAGTTGTCGCAGATACGCAGTATTTT. Translated, it gives CASSQVVADTQYF. The chain joins TRBV4-2 to TRBJ2-3; D unresolved. The CDR3 loop spans 13 amino acids. CDR1 is LGHNA and CDR2 is YNFKEQ in the germline V gene. V was trimmed by 1 base and J by 4 bases, leaving 6 bases between them.

The J gene is TRBJ1-1, the V gene TRBV4-2, with 7 bases fitting TRBD1. The CDR3 runs 17 residues. Germline V CDR1 and CDR2: LGHNA, YNFKEQ. J gave up 1 base and V 3 bases, and 11 bases lay outside the gene matches. The CDR3 reads CASSHYQIQGSNTEAFF. The CDR3 DNA reads TGTGCCAGCAGCCACTACCAAATACAGGGGTCGAACACTGAAGCTTTCTTT.

The chain has TRBV4-2 and TRBJ1-1, with D uncertain. Germline V gene lookup returns CDR1 LGHNA and CDR2 YNFKEQ. CDR3 length: 15 residues. V was cut by 2 bases and J by 4 bases, with 14 bases left in between. Written as DNA, the CDR3 is TGTGCCAGCAGCCAACCGAGGGTGTTGGGCACTGAAGCTTTCTTT. Amino acid sequence: CASSQPRVLGTEAFF.

The chain links TRBV30 to TRBJ1-1; D is unclear. Deletions cut 4 bases from V and 1 base from J, with 13 bases between. The CDR3 has 14 amino acids. Per germline, CDR1 GTSNPN and CDR2 SVGIG (reference sequence). The CDR3 protein is CAWISRRRNTEAFF. The CDR3 nucleotides are TGTGCCTGGATATCGAGACGGAGGAACACTGAAGCTTTCTTT.

The rearrangement uses TRBV15 and TRBJ2-3; D not certain. This CDR3 is built from 18 residues. CDR1 LNHNV and CDR2 YYDKDF come from the germline V gene (reference sequence). V lost 0 bases to trimming and J lost 0 bases, with 16 bases between them. CDR3 coding DNA: TGTGCCACCAGCAGAGACCCCTCTGGAGCGACTAGCACAGATACGCAGTATTTT. Protein: CATSRDPSGATSTDTQYF.

CDR3 loop: CASSFLGTTNEKLFF. CDR3 coding DNA: TGTGCCAGCAGTTTTCTCGGGACTACTAATGAAAAACTGTTTTTT. The chain couples TRBV27 to TRBJ1-4; possibly TRBD1 for D (5 bases). Trimming cost V 3 bases and J 2 bases, with 10 bases left between them. There are 15 residues in the CDR3. Germline V gene lookup returns CDR1 MNHEY and CDR2 SMNVEV (reference sequence).

The CDR3 nucleotides read TGTGCCAGCAGTTCACAGGGGGGCGAGCAGTACTTC. Amino acid sequence: CASSSQGGEQYF. The chain has TRBV25-1 and TRBJ2-5; 8 bases agree with TRBD1. The closer fit of TRBJ2-7 to the DNA end suggests the J call may be wrong. CDR1 is MGHDK and CDR2 is SYGVNS in the germline V gene. The CDR3 contains 12 residues.

The chain couples TRBV2 to TRBJ2-7; D might be TRBD2 (5 bases). Germline CDR1 SNHLY, CDR2 FYNNEI. The CDR3 consists of 14 residues. Trimming removed 4 bases from V and 1 base from J, with 11 bases in between. Here the CDR3 reads CASSVEGWSYEQYF. CDR3 DNA: TGTGCCAGCAGTGTAGAGGGTTGGTCCTACGAGCAGTACTTC. The full variable domain, rest sourced from reference TRBV2 and TRBJ2-7, is EPEVTQTPSHQVTQMGQEVILRCVPISNHLYFYWYRQILGQKVEFLVSFYNNEISEKSEIFDDQFSVERPDGSNFTLKIRSTKLEDSAMYFCASSVEGWSYEQYFGPGTRLTVT.

This chain connects TRBV7-9 to TRBJ2-3; 8 bases agree with TRBD1. This CDR3 comprises 15 residues. Germline CDR1 SEHNR, CDR2 FQNEAQ (reference sequence). V lost 4 bases to trimming and J lost 5 bases; unmatched junction nucleotides: 8. The CDR3 loop is CASSYTTGVGDTQYF. In DNA form, the CDR3 reads TGTGCCAGCAGCTACACGACAGGGGTAGGAGATACGCAGTATTTT.

V gene TRBV7-9 combines with J gene TRBJ2-3; D gene uncertain. Germline lookup yields CDR1 SEHNR and CDR2 FQNEAQ (reference sequence). Between the trimmed V and J ends, which lost 5 bases and 6 bases, there was a span of 9 bases. The CDR3 is made up of 12 amino acids. CDR3 sequence reads: CASSPSGDTQYF. Written as DNA, the CDR3 is TGTGCCAGCAGCCCTTCAGGTGATACGCAGTATTTT.

This chain uses TRBV14 with TRBJ1-2, with 8 bases identical to TRBD1. Germline V CDR1 and CDR2: SGHDN, FVKESK. The CDR3 consists of 18 residues. V shed 0 bases and J 3 bases; nucleotides not matched to a gene: 12. The CDR3 DNA follows: TGTGCCAGCAGCCAAGAGAGAGATAGGGACAGGTCGGACTATGGCTACACCTTC. Its translation: CASSQERDRDRSDYGYTF.

The chain employs TRBV2 and TRBJ2-2; possibly TRBD1 for D (6 bases). This CDR3 is 12 amino acids long. Germline loops: CDR1 SNHLY, CDR2 FYNNEI. The V end was cut by 7 bases, the J end by 6 bases, with 9 bases between. The CDR3 reads CASNRVAGELFF. The CDR3 bases are TGTGCCAGCAACAGGGTTGCCGGGGAGCTGTTTTTT.